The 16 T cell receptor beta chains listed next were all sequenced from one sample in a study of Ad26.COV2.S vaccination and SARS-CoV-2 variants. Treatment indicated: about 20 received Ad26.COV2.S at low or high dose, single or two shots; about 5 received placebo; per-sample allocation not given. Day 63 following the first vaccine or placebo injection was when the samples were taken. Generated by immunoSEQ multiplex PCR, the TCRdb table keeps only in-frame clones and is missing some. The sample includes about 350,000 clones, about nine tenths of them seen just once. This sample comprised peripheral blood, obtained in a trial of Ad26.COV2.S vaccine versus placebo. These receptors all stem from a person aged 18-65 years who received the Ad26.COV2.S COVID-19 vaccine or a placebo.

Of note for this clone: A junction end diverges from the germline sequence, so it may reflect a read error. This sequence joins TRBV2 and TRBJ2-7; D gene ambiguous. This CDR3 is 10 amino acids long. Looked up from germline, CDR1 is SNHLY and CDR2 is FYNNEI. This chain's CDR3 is CASSVFSRAF. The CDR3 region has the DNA TGTGCCAGCAGTGTTTTCAGTCGAGCCTTC.

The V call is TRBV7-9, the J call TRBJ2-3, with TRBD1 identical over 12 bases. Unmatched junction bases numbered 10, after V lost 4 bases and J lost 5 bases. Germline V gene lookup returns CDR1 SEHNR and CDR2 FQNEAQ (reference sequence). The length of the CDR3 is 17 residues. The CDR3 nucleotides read TGTGCCAGCAGCTCTCAGCCGGGACAGGGGGCTGGAGATACGCAGTATTTT. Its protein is CASSSQPGQGAGDTQYF.

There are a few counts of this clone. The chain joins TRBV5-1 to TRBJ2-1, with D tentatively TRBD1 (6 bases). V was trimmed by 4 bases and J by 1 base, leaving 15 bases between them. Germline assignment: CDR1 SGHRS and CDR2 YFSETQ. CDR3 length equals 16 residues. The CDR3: CASSKGQKPSYNEQFF. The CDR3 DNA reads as TGCGCCAGCAGCAAAGGACAGAAACCTTCCTACAATGAGCAGTTCTTC.

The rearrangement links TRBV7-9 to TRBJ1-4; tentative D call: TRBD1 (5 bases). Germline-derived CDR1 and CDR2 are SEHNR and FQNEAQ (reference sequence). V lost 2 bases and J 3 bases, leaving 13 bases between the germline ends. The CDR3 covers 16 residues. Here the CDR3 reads CASSLNSGRSNEKLFF. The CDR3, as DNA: TGTGCCAGCAGCTTAAACTCAGGGAGGTCTAATGAAAAACTGTTTTTT. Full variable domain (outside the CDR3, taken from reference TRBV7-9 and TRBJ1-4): DTGVSQNPRHKITKRGQNVTFRCDPISEHNRLYWYRQTLGQGPEFLTYFQNEAQLEKSRLLSDRFSAERPKGSFSTLEIQRTEQGDSAMYLCASSLNSGRSNEKLFFGSGTQLSVL.

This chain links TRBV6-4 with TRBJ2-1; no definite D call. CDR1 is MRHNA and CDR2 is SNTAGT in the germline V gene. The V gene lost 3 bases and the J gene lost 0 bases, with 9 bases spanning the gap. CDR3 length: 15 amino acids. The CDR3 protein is CASSENLGSYNEQFF. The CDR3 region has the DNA TGTGCCAGCAGTGAAAACCTCGGCTCCTACAATGAGCAGTTCTTC.

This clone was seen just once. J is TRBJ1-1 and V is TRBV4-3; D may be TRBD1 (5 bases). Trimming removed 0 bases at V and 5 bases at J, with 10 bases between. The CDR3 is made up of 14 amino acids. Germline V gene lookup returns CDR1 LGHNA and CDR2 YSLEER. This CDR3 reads CASSQEREGTEAFF. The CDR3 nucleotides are TGCGCCAGCAGCCAAGAAAGGGAGGGGACTGAAGCTTTCTTT.

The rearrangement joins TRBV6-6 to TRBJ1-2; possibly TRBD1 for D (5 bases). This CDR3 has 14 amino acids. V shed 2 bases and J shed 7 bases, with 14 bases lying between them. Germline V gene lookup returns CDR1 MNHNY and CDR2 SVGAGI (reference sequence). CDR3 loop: CASSYLGGSGGYTF. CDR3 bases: TGTGCCAGCAGTTACCTGGGGGGGTCCGGTGGCTACACCTTC.

This CDR3 reads CAWSVSPNNEQFF. In nucleotides, the CDR3 is TGTGCCTGGAGTGTTTCACCAAACAATGAGCAGTTCTTC. The chain couples TRBV30 to TRBJ2-1; D unresolved. CDR3 length equals 13 residues. Trimming pared 0 bases from V and 5 bases from J, leaving 8 bases between. CDR1 and CDR2 from the germline V gene are GTSNPN and SVGIG (reference sequence).

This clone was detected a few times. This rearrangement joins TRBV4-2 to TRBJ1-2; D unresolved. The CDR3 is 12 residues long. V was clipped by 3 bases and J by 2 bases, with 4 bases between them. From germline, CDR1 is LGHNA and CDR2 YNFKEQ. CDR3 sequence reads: CASSQSNYGYTF. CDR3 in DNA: TGTGCCAGCAGCCAGAGCAACTATGGCTACACCTTC.

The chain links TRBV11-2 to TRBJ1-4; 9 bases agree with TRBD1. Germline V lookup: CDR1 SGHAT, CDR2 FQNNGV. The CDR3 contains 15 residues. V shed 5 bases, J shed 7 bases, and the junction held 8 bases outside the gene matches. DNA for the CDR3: TGTGCCAGCAGCAAGGACAGGGGAGGTGTTGAAAAACTGTTTTTT. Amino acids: CASSKDRGGVEKLFF.

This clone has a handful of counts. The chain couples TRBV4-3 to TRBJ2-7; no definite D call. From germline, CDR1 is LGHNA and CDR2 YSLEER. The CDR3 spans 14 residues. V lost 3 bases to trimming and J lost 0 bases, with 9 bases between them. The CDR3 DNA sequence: TGCGCCAGCAGCCAGGTGGCGTTCTCCTACGAGCAGTACTTC. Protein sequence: CASSQVAFSYEQYF.

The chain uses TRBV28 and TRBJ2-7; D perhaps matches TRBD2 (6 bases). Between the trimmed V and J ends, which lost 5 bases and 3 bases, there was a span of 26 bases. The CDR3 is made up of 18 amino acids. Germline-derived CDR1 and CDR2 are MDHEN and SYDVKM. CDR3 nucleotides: TGTGCCAGCAGTACACTGGCAGGGAGGACGGGACCCGTCTACGAGCAGTACTTC. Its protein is CASSTLAGRTGPVYEQYF.

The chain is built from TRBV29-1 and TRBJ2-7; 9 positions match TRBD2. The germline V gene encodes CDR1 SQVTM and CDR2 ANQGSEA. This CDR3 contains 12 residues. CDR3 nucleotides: TGCAGGGTAGCGGGAGTAGCCTACGAGCAGTACTTC. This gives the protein CRVAGVAYEQYF.

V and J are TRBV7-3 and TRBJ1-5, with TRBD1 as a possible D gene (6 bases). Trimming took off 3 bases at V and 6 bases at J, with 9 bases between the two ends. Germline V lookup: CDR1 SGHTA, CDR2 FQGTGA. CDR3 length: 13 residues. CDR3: CASSFRGGQPQHF. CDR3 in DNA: TGTGCCAGCAGCTTCAGGGGTGGTCAGCCCCAGCATTTT. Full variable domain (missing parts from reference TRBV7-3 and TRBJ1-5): GAGVSQTPSNKVTEKGKYVELRCDPISGHTALYWYRQSLGQGPEFLIYFQGTGAADDSGLPNDRFFAVRPEGSVSTLKIQRTERGDSAVYLCASSFRGGQPQHFGDGTRLSIL.

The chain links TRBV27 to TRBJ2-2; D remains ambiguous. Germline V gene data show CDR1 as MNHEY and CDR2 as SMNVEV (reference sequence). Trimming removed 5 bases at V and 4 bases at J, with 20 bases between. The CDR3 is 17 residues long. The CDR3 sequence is CASSPPEKVSLTGELFF. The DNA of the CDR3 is TGTGCCAGCAGTCCCCCGGAGAAGGTGTCACTCACCGGGGAGCTGTTTTTT.

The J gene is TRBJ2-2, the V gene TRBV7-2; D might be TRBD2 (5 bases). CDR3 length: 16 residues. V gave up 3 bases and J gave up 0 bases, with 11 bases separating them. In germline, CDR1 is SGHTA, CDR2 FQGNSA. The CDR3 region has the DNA TGTGCCAGCAGCTTCCATAGCGCAGCGAACACCGGGGAGCTGTTTTTT. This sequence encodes CASSFHSAANTGELFF.